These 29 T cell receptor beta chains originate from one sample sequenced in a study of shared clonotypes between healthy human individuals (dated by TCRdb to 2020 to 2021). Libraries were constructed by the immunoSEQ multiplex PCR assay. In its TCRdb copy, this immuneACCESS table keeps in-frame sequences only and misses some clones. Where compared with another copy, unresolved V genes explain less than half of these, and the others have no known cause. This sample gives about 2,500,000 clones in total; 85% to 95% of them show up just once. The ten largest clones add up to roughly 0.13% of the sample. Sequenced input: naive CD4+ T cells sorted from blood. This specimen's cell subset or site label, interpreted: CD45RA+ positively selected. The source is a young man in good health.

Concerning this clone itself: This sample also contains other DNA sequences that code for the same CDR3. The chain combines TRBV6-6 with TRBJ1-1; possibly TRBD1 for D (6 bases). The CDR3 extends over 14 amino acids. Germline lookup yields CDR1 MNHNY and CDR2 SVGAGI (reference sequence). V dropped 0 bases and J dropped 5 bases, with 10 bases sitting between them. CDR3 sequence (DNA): TGTGCCAGCAGTTACTCGAATACAGGGACTGAAGCTTTCTTT. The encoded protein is CASSYSNTGTEAFF.

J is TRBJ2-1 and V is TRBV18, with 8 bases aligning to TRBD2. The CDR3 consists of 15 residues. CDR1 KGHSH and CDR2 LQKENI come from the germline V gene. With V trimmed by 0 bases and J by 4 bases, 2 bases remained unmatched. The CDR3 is CASSPPGGVYNEQFF. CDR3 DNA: TGTGCCAGCTCACCACCCGGGGGGGTGTACAATGAGCAGTTCTTC.

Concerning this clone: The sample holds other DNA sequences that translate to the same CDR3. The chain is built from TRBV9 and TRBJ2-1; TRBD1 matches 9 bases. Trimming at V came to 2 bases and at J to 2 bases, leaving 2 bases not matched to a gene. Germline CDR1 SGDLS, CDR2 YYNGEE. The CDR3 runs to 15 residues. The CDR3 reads CASSVRDRAYNEQFF. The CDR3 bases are TGTGCCAGCAGCGTTCGGGACAGGGCCTACAATGAGCAGTTCTTC.

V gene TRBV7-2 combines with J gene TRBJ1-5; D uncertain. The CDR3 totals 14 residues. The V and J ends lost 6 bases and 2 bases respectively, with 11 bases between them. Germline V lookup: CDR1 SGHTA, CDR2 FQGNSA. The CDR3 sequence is CASSFTPGNQPQHF. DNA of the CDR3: TGTGCCAGCAGTTTCACCCCGGGCAATCAGCCCCAGCATTTT.

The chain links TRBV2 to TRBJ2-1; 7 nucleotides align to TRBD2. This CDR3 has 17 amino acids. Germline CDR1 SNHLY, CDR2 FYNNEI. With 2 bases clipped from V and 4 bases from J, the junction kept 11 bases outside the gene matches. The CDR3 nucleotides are TGTGCCAGCAGTGAATACGGGGGAGGGCCAAGGTACAATGAGCAGTTCTTC. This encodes CASSEYGGGPRYNEQFF.

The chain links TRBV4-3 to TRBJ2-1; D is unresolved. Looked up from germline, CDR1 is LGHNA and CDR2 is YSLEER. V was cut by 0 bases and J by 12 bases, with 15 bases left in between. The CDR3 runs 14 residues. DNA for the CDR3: TGCGCCAGCAGCCAAGATACGGGTCTAATACCGCAGTTCTTC. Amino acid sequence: CASSQDTGLIPQFF.

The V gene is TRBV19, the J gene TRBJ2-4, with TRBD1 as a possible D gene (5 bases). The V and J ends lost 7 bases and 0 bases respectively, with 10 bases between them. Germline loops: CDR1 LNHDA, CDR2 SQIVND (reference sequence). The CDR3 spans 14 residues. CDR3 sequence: CASKDSPAKNIQYF. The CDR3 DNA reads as TGTGCCAGTAAAGACAGCCCAGCCAAAAACATTCAGTACTTC.

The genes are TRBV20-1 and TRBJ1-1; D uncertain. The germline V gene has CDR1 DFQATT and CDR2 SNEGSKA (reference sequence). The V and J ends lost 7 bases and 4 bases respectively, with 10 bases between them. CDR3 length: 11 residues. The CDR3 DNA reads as TGCAGTGTTGATAAGGGCACTGAAGCTTTCTTT. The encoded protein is CSVDKGTEAFF.

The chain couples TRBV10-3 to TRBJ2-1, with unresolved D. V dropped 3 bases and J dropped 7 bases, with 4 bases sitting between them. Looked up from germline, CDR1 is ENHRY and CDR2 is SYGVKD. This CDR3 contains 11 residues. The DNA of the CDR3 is TGTGCCATCAGTGAAATGAATGAGCAGTTCTTC. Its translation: CAISEMNEQFF.

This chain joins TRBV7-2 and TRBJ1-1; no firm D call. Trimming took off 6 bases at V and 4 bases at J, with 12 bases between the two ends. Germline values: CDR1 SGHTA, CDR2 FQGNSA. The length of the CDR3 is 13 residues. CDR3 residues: CASSYSGSTEAFF. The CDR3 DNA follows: TGTGCCAGCAGTTATTCCGGGAGCACTGAAGCTTTCTTT.

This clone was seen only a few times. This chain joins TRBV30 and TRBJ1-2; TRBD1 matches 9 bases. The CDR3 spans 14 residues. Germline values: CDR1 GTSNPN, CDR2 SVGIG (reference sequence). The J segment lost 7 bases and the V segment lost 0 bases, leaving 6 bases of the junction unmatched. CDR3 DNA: TGTGCCTGGAGTGTAATTACAGGGGGCCTTGGCTACACCTTC. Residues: CAWSVITGGLGYTF.

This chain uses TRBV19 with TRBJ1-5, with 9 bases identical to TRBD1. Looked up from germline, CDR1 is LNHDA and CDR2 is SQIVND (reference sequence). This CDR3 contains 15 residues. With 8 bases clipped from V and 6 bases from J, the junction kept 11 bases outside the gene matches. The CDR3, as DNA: TGTGCCAGTTGTCAGGGACAGGGAATTCGTCAGCCCCAGCATTTT. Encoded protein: CASCQGQGIRQPQHF.

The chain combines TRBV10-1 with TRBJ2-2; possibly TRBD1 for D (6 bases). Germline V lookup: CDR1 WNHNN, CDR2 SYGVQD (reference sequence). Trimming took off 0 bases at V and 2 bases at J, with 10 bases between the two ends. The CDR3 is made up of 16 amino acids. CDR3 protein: CASSESTGKNTGELFF. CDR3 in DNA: TGCGCCAGCAGTGAGTCAACAGGGAAAAACACCGGGGAGCTGTTTTTT.

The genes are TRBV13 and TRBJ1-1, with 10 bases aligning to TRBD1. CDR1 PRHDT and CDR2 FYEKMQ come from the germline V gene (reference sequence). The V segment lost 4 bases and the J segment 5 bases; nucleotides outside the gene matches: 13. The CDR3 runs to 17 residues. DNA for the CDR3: TGTGCCAGCAGCTCCACCGGGACAGGGGCGCCGAGGACTGAAGCTTTCTTT. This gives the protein CASSSTGTGAPRTEAFF.

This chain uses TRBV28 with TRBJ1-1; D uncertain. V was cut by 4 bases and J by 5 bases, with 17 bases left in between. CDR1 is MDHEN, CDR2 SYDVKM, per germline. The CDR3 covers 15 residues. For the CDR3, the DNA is TGTGCCAGCAGTTCCCCCCCGGGGAGGGCGACTGAAGCTTTCTTT. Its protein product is CASSSPPGRATEAFF.

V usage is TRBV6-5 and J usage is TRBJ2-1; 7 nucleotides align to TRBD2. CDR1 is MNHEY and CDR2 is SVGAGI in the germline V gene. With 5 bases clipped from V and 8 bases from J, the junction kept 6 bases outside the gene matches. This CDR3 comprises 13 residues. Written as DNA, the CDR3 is TGTGCCAGCAGTCGGACTAGGTTTGATGAGCAGTTCTTC. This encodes CASSRTRFDEQFF.

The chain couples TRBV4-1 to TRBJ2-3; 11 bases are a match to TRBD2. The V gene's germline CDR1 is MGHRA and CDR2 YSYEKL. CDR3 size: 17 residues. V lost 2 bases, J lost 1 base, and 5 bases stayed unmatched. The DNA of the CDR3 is TGCGCCAGCAGCCAACAGACTAGCGGGACGCGCACAGATACGCAGTATTTT. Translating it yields CASSQQTSGTRTDTQYF.

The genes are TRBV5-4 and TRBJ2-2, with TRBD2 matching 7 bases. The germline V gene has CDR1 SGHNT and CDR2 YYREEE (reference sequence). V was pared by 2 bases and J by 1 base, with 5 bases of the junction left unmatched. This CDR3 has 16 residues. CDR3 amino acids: CASSFRGSMNTGELFF. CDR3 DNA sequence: TGTGCCAGCAGCTTCCGCGGGAGTATGAACACCGGGGAGCTGTTTTTT.

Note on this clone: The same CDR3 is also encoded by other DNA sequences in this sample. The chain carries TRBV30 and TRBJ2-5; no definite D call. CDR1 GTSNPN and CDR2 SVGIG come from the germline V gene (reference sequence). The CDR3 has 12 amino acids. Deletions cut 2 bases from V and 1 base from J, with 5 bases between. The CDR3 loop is CAWSRVQETQYF. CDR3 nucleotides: TGTGCCTGGAGTCGCGTCCAAGAGACCCAGTACTTC.

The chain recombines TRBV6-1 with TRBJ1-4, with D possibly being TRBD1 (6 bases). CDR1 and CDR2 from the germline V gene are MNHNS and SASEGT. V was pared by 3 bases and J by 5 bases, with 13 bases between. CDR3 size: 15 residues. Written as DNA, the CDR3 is TGTGCCAGCAGTGACGTAGGACAGCTAAATGAAAAACTGTTTTTT. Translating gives CASSDVGQLNEKLFF.

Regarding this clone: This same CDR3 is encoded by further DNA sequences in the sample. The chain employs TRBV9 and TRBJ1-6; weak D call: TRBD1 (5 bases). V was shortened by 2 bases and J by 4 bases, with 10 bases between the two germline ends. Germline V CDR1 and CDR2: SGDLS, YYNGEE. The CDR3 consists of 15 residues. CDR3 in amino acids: CASSVQGTYNSPLHF. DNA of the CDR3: TGTGCCAGCAGCGTCCAGGGTACTTATAATTCACCCCTCCACTTT. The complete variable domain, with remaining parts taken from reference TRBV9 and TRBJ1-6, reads DSGVTQTPKHLITATGQRVTLRCSPRSGDLSVYWYQQSLDQGLQFLIQYYNGEERAKGNILERFSAQQFPDLHSELNLSSLELGDSALYFCASSVQGTYNSPLHFGNGTRLTVT.

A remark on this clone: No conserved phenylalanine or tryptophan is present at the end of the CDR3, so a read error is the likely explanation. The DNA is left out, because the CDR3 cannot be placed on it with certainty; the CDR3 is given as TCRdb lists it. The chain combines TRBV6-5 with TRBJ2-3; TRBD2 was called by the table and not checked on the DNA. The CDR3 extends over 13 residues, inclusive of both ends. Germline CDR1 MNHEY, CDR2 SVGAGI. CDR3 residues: CASSYSSGVGEVL.

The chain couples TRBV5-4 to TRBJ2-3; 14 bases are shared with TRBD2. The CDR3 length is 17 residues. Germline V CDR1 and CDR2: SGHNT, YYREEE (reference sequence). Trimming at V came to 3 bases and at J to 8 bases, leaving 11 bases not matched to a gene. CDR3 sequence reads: CASSSRGTSGSWVTQYF. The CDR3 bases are TGTGCCAGCAGCTCACGAGGGACTAGCGGGAGCTGGGTTACGCAGTATTTT.

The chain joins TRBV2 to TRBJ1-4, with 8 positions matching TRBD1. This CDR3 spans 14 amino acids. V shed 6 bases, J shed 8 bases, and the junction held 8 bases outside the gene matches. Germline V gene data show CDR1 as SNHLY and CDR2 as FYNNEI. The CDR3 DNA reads TGTGCCAGCAGCCAACAGGGGGGTTCGGAAAAACTGTTTTTT. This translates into CASSQQGGSEKLFF.

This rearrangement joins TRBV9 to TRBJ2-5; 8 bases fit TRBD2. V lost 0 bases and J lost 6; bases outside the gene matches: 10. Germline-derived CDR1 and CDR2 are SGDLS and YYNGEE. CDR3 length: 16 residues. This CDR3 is CASSVVGAGDVKTQYF. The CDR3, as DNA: TGTGCCAGCAGCGTAGTGGGAGCGGGGGATGTGAAGACCCAGTACTTC.

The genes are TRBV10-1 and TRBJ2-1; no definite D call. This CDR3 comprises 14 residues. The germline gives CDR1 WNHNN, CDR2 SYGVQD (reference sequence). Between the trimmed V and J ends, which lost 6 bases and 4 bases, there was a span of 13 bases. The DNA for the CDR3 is TGCGCCAGCAGCCGAGAAATAATATACAATGAGCAGTTCTTC. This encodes CASSREIIYNEQFF.

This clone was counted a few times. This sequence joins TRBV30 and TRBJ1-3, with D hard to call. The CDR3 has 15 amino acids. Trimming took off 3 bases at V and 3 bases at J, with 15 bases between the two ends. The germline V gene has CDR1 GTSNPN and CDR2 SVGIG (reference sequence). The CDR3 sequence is CAWRGNRPVGNTIYF. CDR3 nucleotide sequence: TGTGCCTGGAGAGGGAACAGACCCGTTGGAAACACCATATATTTT.

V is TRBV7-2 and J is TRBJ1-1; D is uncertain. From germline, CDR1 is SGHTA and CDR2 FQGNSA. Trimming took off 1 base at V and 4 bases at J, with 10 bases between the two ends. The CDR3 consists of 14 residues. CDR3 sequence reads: CASSLDRGSTEAFF. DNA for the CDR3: TGTGCCAGCAGCTTAGATCGGGGTTCCACTGAAGCTTTCTTT.

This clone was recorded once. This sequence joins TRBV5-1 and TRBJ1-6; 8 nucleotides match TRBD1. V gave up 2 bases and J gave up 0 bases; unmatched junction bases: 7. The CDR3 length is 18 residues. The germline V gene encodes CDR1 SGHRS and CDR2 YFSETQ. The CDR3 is CASSLKGDRSSYNSPLHF. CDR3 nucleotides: TGCGCCAGCAGCTTAAAGGGGGACAGGAGCTCCTATAATTCACCCCTCCACTTT. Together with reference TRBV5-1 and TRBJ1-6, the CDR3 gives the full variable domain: KAGVTQTPRYLIKTRGQQVTLSCSPISGHRSVSWYQQTPGQGLQFLFEYFSETQRNKGNFPGRFSGRQFSNSRSEMNVSTLELGDSALYLCASSLKGDRSSYNSPLHFGNGTRLTVT.